Listed here are 23 T cell receptor beta chains from one sample, sequenced in a study of CD8 T cells in Susac syndrome. Reverse transcription of about 0.5 to 1 ug RNA was carried out with random hexamers. Each CDR3 protein is one row after TCRdb ran MiXCR on the immunoSEQ multiplex PCR reads. The repertoire consists of 150,000 to 200,000 distinct CDR3 sequences, with approximately 96% occurring once and the leading ten covering under 0.15%. Sequencing was performed on CD4+ T cells from PBMCs. These receptors were obtained from a human donor in good health.

The chain combines TRBV29-1 with TRBJ2-7, with 8 bases aligning to TRBD1. This CDR3 region has 13 residues. Germline CDR1 and CDR2: SQVTM and ANQGSEA. Losses at the gene ends were 3 bases for V and 5 bases for J; bases not matched to a gene: 6. CDR3 coding DNA: TGCAGCGTTGAGGGGGCAGGGGGCGACGAGCAGTACTTC. It is translated as CSVEGAGGDEQYF.

This clonotype came up once. The chain has TRBV6-2 or TRBV6-3 and TRBJ1-2, with D maybe TRBD1 (5 bases). Germline V gene sequence: CDR1 MNHEY, CDR2 SVGEGT. The CDR3 has 13 residues. V gave up 6 bases and J gave up 3 bases, with 11 bases separating them. CDR3 sequence reads: CASRGLDDYGYTF. The CDR3 nucleotides read TGTGCCAGCAGGGGACTGGACGACTATGGCTACACCTTC.

The chain joins TRBV4-3 to TRBJ2-7, with D possibly TRBD2 on 6 matching bases. The CDR3 is 13 amino acids. Germline CDR1 LGHNA, CDR2 YSLEER. V lost 0 bases and J lost 6, with 9 bases in between. CDR3 sequence (DNA): TGCGCCAGCAGCCAAGAGATGGAGGGCGAGCAGTACTTC. Protein product: CASSQEMEGEQYF.

This clonotype was recorded only once. This sequence joins TRBV7-3 and TRBJ2-7; the D gene is possibly TRBD1 (6 bases). This CDR3 comprises 14 residues. Between the trimmed V and J ends, which lost 4 bases and 3 bases, there was a span of 13 bases. Germline loops: CDR1 SGHTA, CDR2 FQGTGA. CDR3 DNA sequence: TGTGCCAGCAGCTCACAGGGTGGGGACTACGAGCAGTACTTC. Residues: CASSSQGGDYEQYF.

V gene TRBV9 combines with J gene TRBJ1-6; 9 bases are a match to TRBD1. Germline CDR1 and CDR2: SGDLS and YYNGEE. The CDR3 sequence is 14 residues long. Losses at the gene ends were 7 bases for V and 5 bases for J; bases not matched to a gene: 4. This CDR3 reads CASGTGGDNSPLHF. DNA for the CDR3: TGTGCCAGCGGTACAGGGGGCGATAATTCACCCCTCCACTTT.

The chain links TRBV4-3 to TRBJ1-5, with D possibly matching TRBD1 (6 bases). This CDR3 has 17 amino acids. V shed 0 bases and J shed 2 bases, with 14 bases lying between them. Germline V lookup: CDR1 LGHNA, CDR2 YSLEER. CDR3 DNA sequence: TGCGCCAGCAGCCAAGATTGGGGGCGATTTGGCAATCAGCCCCAGCATTTT. It is translated as CASSQDWGRFGNQPQHF.

The V gene is TRBV30, the J gene TRBJ2-6; D might be TRBD1 (5 bases). The CDR3 runs 13 residues. The V end lost 7 bases, the J end lost 4 bases, and 11 bases lay between the germline ends. The germline V gene has CDR1 GTSNPN and CDR2 SVGIG (reference sequence). CDR3 sequence: CAFSTGGANVLTF. As DNA, the CDR3 is TGTGCCTTTTCAACAGGCGGGGCCAACGTCCTGACTTTC. The full variable domain, its missing parts supplied by reference TRBV30 and TRBJ2-6, is SQTIHQWPATLVQPVGSPLSLECTVEGTSNPNLYWYRQAAGRGLQLLFYSVGIGQISSEVPQNLSASRPQDRQFILSSKKLLLSDSGFYLCAFSTGGANVLTFGAGSRLTVL.

The V and J genes are TRBV6-2 or TRBV6-3 and TRBJ2-1, with TRBD2 as a possible D gene (5 bases). V was clipped by 6 bases and J by 5 bases, with 17 bases between them. The CDR3 runs 15 residues. CDR1 and CDR2 from the germline V gene are MNHEY and SVGEGT. CDR3 in DNA: TGTGCCAGCAGACCTCAACCGGGGATAAACAATGAGCAGTTCTTC. It is translated as CASRPQPGINNEQFF.

The gene calls are TRBV19 and TRBJ2-2, with D perhaps matching TRBD1 (5 bases). Germline CDR1 and CDR2: LNHDA and SQIVND (reference sequence). Deletions cut 6 bases from V and 5 bases from J, with 13 bases between. The CDR3 consists of 14 residues. The CDR3 DNA follows: TGTGCCAGTAGGATGAGACAGTTGACCGGGGAGCTGTTTTTT. Residues: CASRMRQLTGELFF. Drawing the rest from reference TRBV19 and TRBJ2-2, the complete variable domain is DGGITQSPKYLFRKEGQNVTLSCEQNLNHDAMYWYRQDPGQGLRLIYYSQIVNDFQKGDIAEGYSVSREKKESFPLTVTSAQKNPTAFYLCASRMRQLTGELFFGEGSRLTVL.

This clonotype was recorded once. The CDR3 is CASRPSSVETQYF. CDR3 sequence (DNA): TGTGCCAGCAGGCCTAGCTCGGTGGAGACCCAGTACTTC. V is TRBV11-2 and J is TRBJ2-5; tentatively, D is TRBD2 (5 bases). V lost 6 bases and J 5 bases, leaving 13 bases between the germline ends. CDR1 is SGHAT and CDR2 is FQNNGV in the germline V gene. The CDR3 contains 13 residues.

The genes are TRBV27 and TRBJ2-7; 8 bases align to TRBD2. The germline V gene has CDR1 MNHEY and CDR2 SMNVEV (reference sequence). Trimming cost V 5 bases and J 5 bases; bases outside gene matches: 5. This CDR3 has 13 amino acids. The CDR3 region has the DNA TGTGCCAGCAGTCCCGGGACTAGTCACGAGCAGTACTTC. It translates to CASSPGTSHEQYF.

CDR3 amino acids: CASSLDTGATDTQYF. The CDR3 nucleotides are TGTGCCAGCAGCTTAGACACCGGAGCCACAGATACGCAGTATTTT. The chain uses TRBV7-2 and TRBJ2-3; D gene unclear. Trimming took off 1 base at V and 2 bases at J, with 10 bases between the two ends. The CDR3 has 15 residues. Germline V gene lookup returns CDR1 SGHTA and CDR2 FQGNSA.

V usage is TRBV20-1 and J usage is TRBJ1-1; possible D gene TRBD1, 5 bases. CDR3 length equals 14 residues. Trimming removed 3 bases from V and 1 base from J, with 12 bases in between. Germline assignment: CDR1 DFQATT and CDR2 SNEGSKA (reference sequence). The CDR3 loop is CSASGGDPNTEAFF. In nucleotides, the CDR3 is TGCAGTGCTAGTGGTGGGGACCCGAACACTGAAGCTTTCTTT.

The chain employs TRBV20-1 and TRBJ2-7, with 9 bases aligning to TRBD1. Looked up from germline, CDR1 is DFQATT and CDR2 is SNEGSKA (reference sequence). The trim removed 5 bases at V and 1 base at J, leaving 6 bases unmatched. The CDR3 has 14 residues. The CDR3 here is CSAGRDRESYEQYF. In DNA form, the CDR3 reads TGCAGTGCTGGTAGGGACAGGGAATCCTACGAGCAGTACTTC.

Only one count was recorded for this clonotype. The rearrangement uses TRBV14 and TRBJ1-5; no definite D call. The CDR3 runs to 15 residues. Germline loops: CDR1 SGHDN, CDR2 FVKESK. Trimming left V 5 bases short and J 0 bases short, with 11 bases between. The CDR3 sequence: CASSKGGYSNQPQHF. The CDR3 DNA reads as TGTGCCAGCAGCAAGGGAGGTTATAGCAATCAGCCCCAGCATTTT.

This chain uses TRBV20-1 with TRBJ2-1; no clear D. The CDR3 is 15 amino acids. V lost 1 base to trimming and J lost 9 bases, with 19 bases between them. Germline CDR1 is DFQATT and CDR2 is SNEGSKA (reference sequence). In DNA, the CDR3 is TGCAGTGCTAGAGGAGGAGAAATCCTGGGCAGTGAGCAGTTCTTC. Residues: CSARGGEILGSEQFF.

This chain uses TRBV15 with TRBJ2-5, with D perhaps TRBD1 or TRBD2 (5 bases each). V lost 4 bases to trimming and J lost 4 bases, with 13 bases between them. This CDR3 is built from 14 residues. From germline, CDR1 is LNHNV and CDR2 YYDKDF (reference sequence). The CDR3 is CATSTRDLTETQYF. For the CDR3, the DNA is TGTGCCACCAGCACCCGGGACCTTACAGAGACCCAGTACTTC.

The rearrangement links TRBV5-4 to TRBJ1-4; D is perhaps TRBD1 (5 bases). The germline V and J ends were trimmed by 4 bases and 5 bases, with 12 bases remaining between them. The CDR3 extends over 14 amino acids. Looked up from germline, CDR1 is SGHNT and CDR2 is YYREEE (reference sequence). The CDR3 reads CASSPGTVNEKLFF. CDR3 coding DNA: TGTGCCAGCAGCCCCGGGACGGTGAATGAAAAACTGTTTTTT.

The V gene is TRBV29-1, the J gene TRBJ2-5; D not resolved. CDR1 and CDR2 from the germline V gene are SQVTM and ANQGSEA. Trimming took off 8 bases at V and 3 bases at J, with 13 bases between the two ends. The CDR3 totals 12 residues. CDR3 sequence: CSYSKAKETQYF. The CDR3 DNA sequence: TGCAGCTATTCTAAGGCGAAAGAGACCCAGTACTTC.

The rearrangement uses TRBV2 and TRBJ2-3; the D gene is possibly TRBD1 (6 bases). Trimming left V 3 bases short and J 5 bases short, with 15 bases between. The CDR3 totals 15 residues. From germline, CDR1 is SNHLY and CDR2 FYNNEI. The DNA of the CDR3 is TGTGCCAGCAGTGATCAGGGTATGGGACAAGATACGCAGTATTTT. Protein sequence: CASSDQGMGQDTQYF.

The rearrangement joins TRBV29-1 to TRBJ1-2; D not certain. From germline, CDR1 is SQVTM and CDR2 ANQGSEA. V was shortened by 3 bases and J by 7 bases, with 6 bases between the two germline ends. This CDR3 has 10 amino acids. The CDR3 is CSVDKGGYTF. In DNA, the CDR3 is TGCAGCGTTGATAAAGGTGGCTACACCTTC.

The rearrangement joins TRBV4-2 to TRBJ1-3; D perhaps matches TRBD1 (5 bases). The V and J ends lost 0 bases and 0 bases respectively, with 12 bases between them. In germline, CDR1 is LGHNA, CDR2 YNFKEQ. The CDR3 sequence is 17 residues long. The CDR3 DNA is TGTGCCAGCAGCCAAGAAGGAGTGGGGGGCTCTGGAAACACCATATATTTT. As protein: CASSQEGVGGSGNTIYF.

The rearrangement uses TRBV19 and TRBJ2-1; 10 nucleotides match TRBD2. The CDR3 extends over 14 amino acids. V gave up 5 bases and J gave up 7 bases; unmatched junction bases: 5. Germline lookup yields CDR1 LNHDA and CDR2 SQIVND (reference sequence). The CDR3 loop is CASSLAGVRNEQFF. The CDR3, as DNA: TGTGCCAGTAGTCTAGCGGGGGTGAGGAATGAGCAGTTCTTC.